The 30 T cell receptor beta chains below come from one sample, sequenced in a study of cytomegalovirus exposure and HLA in healthy donors. PCR involved 60 Vbeta and 13 Jbeta primers. Some clones are missing from TCRdb's copy, which holds only in-frame ones; the method was immunoSEQ multiplex PCR. There are about 270,000 clones in the sample; about 75% occur only once, and roughly 2.4% lies in the top ten. The sequenced material came from PBMCs. These receptors all come from a female donor in good health and CMV-seronegative.

The V and J genes are TRBV27 and TRBJ2-2, with D possibly TRBD2 on 6 matching bases. The CDR3 has 15 residues. CDR1 and CDR2 (germline): MNHEY, SMNVEV (reference sequence). Trimming removed 10 bases at V and 2 bases at J, with 17 bases between. CDR3 region: CATLFSGQNTGELFF. DNA of the CDR3: TGTGCCACCTTGTTTAGCGGACAAAACACCGGGGAGCTGTTTTTT.

V and J are TRBV9 and TRBJ2-3; no definite D call. CDR1 SGDLS and CDR2 YYNGEE come from the germline V gene. Deletions cut 4 bases from V and 4 bases from J, with 10 bases between. The CDR3 runs 13 residues. The CDR3 here is CASSPRNPDTQYF. The CDR3 DNA is TGTGCCAGCAGCCCGAGAAATCCAGATACGCAGTATTTT.

This clone is a singleton in its sample. Here the CDR3 DNA reads TGCGCCAGCAGCCAAGGCAAAGGGGGGGGAGAACCATCTTATAGCAATCAGCCCCAGCATTTT. Amino acids: CASSQGKGGGEPSYSNQPQHF. The rearrangement joins TRBV4-1 to TRBJ1-5, with D possibly being TRBD1 (6 bases). V lost 1 base and J 0 bases, leaving 25 bases between the germline ends. The germline V gene has CDR1 MGHRA and CDR2 YSYEKL. This CDR3 is 21 amino acids long.

The chain combines TRBV29-1 with TRBJ2-1, with 13 bases aligning to TRBD2. V gave up 8 bases and J gave up 8 bases; unmatched junction bases: 9. CDR1 is SQVTM, CDR2 ANQGSEA, per germline. This CDR3 has 14 residues. The CDR3 nucleotides read TGCAGCCTACGGACTAGCGGGAGTGGGTATGAGCAGTTCTTC. Its protein product is CSLRTSGSGYEQFF.

This rearrangement joins TRBV5-1 to TRBJ2-7, with 10 bases aligning to TRBD2. The CDR3 has 13 amino acids. The trim removed 9 bases at V and 4 bases at J, leaving 7 bases unmatched. Germline V CDR1 and CDR2: SGHRS, YFSETQ. CDR3 nucleotides: TGCGCCACCCGGCTAGCGGGAGATTACGAGCAGTACTTC. Its translation is CATRLAGDYEQYF.

The CDR3 sequence: CASRPGTGEFPDTQYF. The CDR3 DNA sequence: TGTGCCAGCAGACCCGGGACAGGGGAATTCCCAGATACGCAGTATTTT. This chain uses TRBV27 with TRBJ2-3; 10 bases align to TRBD1. The CDR3 extends over 16 amino acids. V lost 6 bases, J lost 4 bases, and 10 bases stayed unmatched. Germline V lookup: CDR1 MNHEY, CDR2 SMNVEV (reference sequence).

This clone came up a few times. V gene TRBV7-9 combines with J gene TRBJ1-4; the D is unclear. Germline values: CDR1 SEHNR, CDR2 FQNEAQ (reference sequence). The CDR3 is 15 amino acids. V lost 5 bases and J lost 5, with 15 bases in between. The CDR3 nucleotides read TGTGCCAGCAGCGTAAGCGGAGGGAGGAATGAAAAACTGTTTTTT. Translation: CASSVSGGRNEKLFF.

This clone was picked up a small number of times. J is TRBJ1-1 and V is TRBV9; D ambiguous. Germline lookup yields CDR1 SGDLS and CDR2 YYNGEE. The V gene lost 4 bases and the J gene lost 3 bases, with 10 bases spanning the gap. The CDR3 totals 13 residues. CDR3 DNA: TGTGCCAGCAGCCCCACAAGTTACACTGAAGCTTTCTTT. It yields the protein CASSPTSYTEAFF. Supplemented by reference TRBV9 and TRBJ1-1, the full variable domain reads DSGVTQTPKHLITATGQRVTLRCSPRSGDLSVYWYQQSLDQGLQFLIQYYNGEERAKGNILERFSAQQFPDLHSELNLSSLELGDSALYFCASSPTSYTEAFFGQGTRLTVV.

The chain employs TRBV2 and TRBJ2-1; D is unresolved. This CDR3 is built from 14 residues. Germline-derived CDR1 and CDR2 are SNHLY and FYNNEI. V gave up 4 bases and J gave up 6 bases, with 13 bases separating them. The CDR3 DNA sequence: TGTGCCAGCAGTGGGTCTAGGCTCGTCAATGAGCAGTTCTTC. Translated, it gives CASSGSRLVNEQFF.

This chain joins TRBV6-1 and TRBJ1-1, with D unresolved. The CDR3 has 11 amino acids. The V end lost 8 bases, the J end lost 6 bases, and 10 bases lay between the germline ends. Germline V CDR1 and CDR2: MNHNS, SASEGT. The CDR3 nucleotides read TGTGCCAGCTCCCGCGTGGCTGAAGCTTTCTTT. Amino acid sequence: CASSRVAEAFF.

V and J are TRBV6-5 and TRBJ2-1, with TRBD2 identical over 9 bases. In germline, CDR1 is MNHEY, CDR2 SVGAGI. This CDR3 is 15 amino acids long. With 2 bases clipped from V and 5 bases from J, the junction kept 4 bases outside the gene matches. CDR3 bases: TGTGCCAGCAGTTACGCGGGAGGGCCAGACAATGAGCAGTTCTTC. This sequence encodes CASSYAGGPDNEQFF.

V gene TRBV6-1 combines with J gene TRBJ2-1, with D tentatively TRBD2 (7 bases). V lost 10 bases, J lost 2 bases, and 18 bases lay in between. Per germline, CDR1 MNHNS and CDR2 SASEGT. The CDR3 length is 15 residues. The chain's CDR3 is CATRGAGSTYNEQFF. In DNA form, the CDR3 reads TGTGCCACCAGGGGAGCGGGATCTACCTACAATGAGCAGTTCTTC.

This sequence joins TRBV5-4 and TRBJ1-1; D might be TRBD1 (6 bases). CDR1 is SGHNT and CDR2 is YYREEE in the germline V gene (reference sequence). This CDR3 comprises 14 residues. Trimming took 6 bases from V and 0 from J, leaving 12 bases between them. The CDR3 coding sequence is TGTGCCAGCACCCCCGGACAGATGAACACTGAAGCTTTCTTT. This sequence encodes CASTPGQMNTEAFF.

This rearrangement joins TRBV15 to TRBJ1-1; weak D call: TRBD1 (5 bases). The CDR3 covers 12 residues. Germline CDR1 reads LNHNV; CDR2 reads YYDKDF (reference sequence). V lost 5 bases, J lost 7 bases, and 11 bases lay in between. The CDR3, as DNA: TGTGCCACCAGCCGGGGGTACGGTGAAGCTTTCTTT. Its translation: CATSRGYGEAFF. The complete variable domain, with remaining parts taken from reference TRBV15 and TRBJ1-1, reads DAMVIQNPRYQVTQFGKPVTLSCSQTLNHNVMYWYQQKSSQAPKLLFHYYDKDFNNEADTPDNFQSRRPNTSFCFLDIRSPGLGDTAMYLCATSRGYGEAFFGQGTRLTVV.

The chain recombines TRBV5-1 with TRBJ1-1; D is possibly TRBD1 (6 bases). Germline CDR1 SGHRS, CDR2 YFSETQ. The CDR3 loop spans 15 amino acids. Trimming cost V 4 bases and J 1 base, with 14 bases left between them. CDR3 bases: TGCGCCAGCAGCGCGACAGGAAATGGGAACACTGAAGCTTTCTTT. This codes for CASSATGNGNTEAFF.

CDR3 residues: CASPDRADTQYF. For the CDR3, the DNA is TGTGCCAGCCCCGACAGGGCCGATACGCAGTATTTT. The rearrangement links TRBV6-1 to TRBJ2-3, with 7 bases matching TRBD1. Per germline, CDR1 MNHNS and CDR2 SASEGT. The J segment lost 6 bases and the V segment lost 8 bases, leaving 5 bases of the junction unmatched. There are 12 residues in the CDR3.

The chain is built from TRBV2 and TRBJ2-1, with TRBD2 matching 7 bases. The CDR3 is 16 residues long. V lost 10 bases, J lost 0 bases, and 12 bases stayed unmatched. Germline lookup yields CDR1 SNHLY and CDR2 FYNNEI. The CDR3 bases are TGTGCCATCATGACCCCTAGCGGACTCTCCTACAATGAGCAGTTCTTC. This translates into CAIMTPSGLSYNEQFF. The full variable domain, its missing parts supplied by reference TRBV2 and TRBJ2-1, is EPEVTQTPSHQVTQMGQEVILRCVPISNHLYFYWYRQILGQKVEFLVSFYNNEISEKSEIFDDQFSVERPDGSNFTLKIRSTKLEDSAMYFCAIMTPSGLSYNEQFFGPGTRLTVL.

The V call is TRBV6-6, the J call TRBJ2-7; TRBD1 matches 7 bases. The length of the CDR3 is 15 residues. Germline trimming cut 6 bases from V and 0 bases from J; bases unmatched to any gene: 8. The germline V gene encodes CDR1 MNHNY and CDR2 SVGAGI (reference sequence). DNA of the CDR3: TGTGCCAGCAGCACGACAGGGCTCAGCTCCTACGAGCAGTACTTC. Protein sequence: CASSTTGLSSYEQYF.

The chain recombines TRBV27 with TRBJ1-5; TRBD1 might be the D (6 bases). V was trimmed by 5 bases and J by 3 bases, leaving 11 bases between them. The germline V gene has CDR1 MNHEY and CDR2 SMNVEV (reference sequence). The CDR3 has 14 amino acids. The DNA for the CDR3 is TGTGCCAGCAGTCCCGGGACATCCAATCAGCCCCAGCATTTT. Translated, it gives CASSPGTSNQPQHF.

This clone has only a few counts. V usage is TRBV5-1 and J usage is TRBJ1-1, with 7 bases aligning to TRBD1. The CDR3 spans 14 residues. V lost 4 bases to trimming and J lost 1 base; unmatched junction nucleotides: 4. Per germline, CDR1 SGHRS and CDR2 YFSETQ. The CDR3 nucleotides read TGCGCCAGCAGCGAGACAGGGACGAACACTGAAGCTTTCTTT. This translates into CASSETGTNTEAFF.

The chain carries TRBV9 and TRBJ2-1; 13 bases are shared with TRBD2. Germline V gives CDR1 SGDLS, CDR2 YYNGEE. The CDR3 is 16 residues long. Unmatched junction bases numbered 2, after V lost 4 bases and J lost 1 base. In DNA form, the CDR3 reads TGTGCCAGCAGCCCGACTAGCGGGAGGTCCTACAATGAGCAGTTCTTC. It codes for CASSPTSGRSYNEQFF.

The CDR3 reads CASSLEGDGELFF. Here the CDR3 DNA reads TGCGCCAGCAGCTTGGAGGGGGACGGGGAGCTGTTTTTT. J is TRBJ2-2 and V is TRBV5-1; possibly TRBD1 for D (6 bases). The length of the CDR3 is 13 residues. Germline V gene lookup returns CDR1 SGHRS and CDR2 YFSETQ. Trimming cost V 0 bases and J 7 bases, with 7 bases left between them.

This chain connects TRBV14 to TRBJ2-7, with TRBD1 identical over 7 bases. The CDR3 has 12 amino acids. Germline V CDR1 and CDR2: SGHDN, FVKESK. With 4 bases clipped from V and 4 bases from J, the junction kept 1 base outside the gene matches. This CDR3 is CASSLQGYEQYF. The CDR3 region has the DNA TGTGCCAGCAGCCTACAGGGGTACGAGCAGTACTTC.

This chain joins TRBV10-3 and TRBJ1-2, with no clear D. The CDR3 has 16 residues. Germline V gene lookup returns CDR1 ENHRY and CDR2 SYGVKD. The CDR3 protein is CATRPVSEPFNYGYTF. CDR3 coding DNA: TGTGCGACTCGCCCGGTATCGGAACCTTTTAACTATGGCTACACCTTC.

The chain uses TRBV5-1 and TRBJ2-5; 7 bases are a match to TRBD2. Germline V gene lookup returns CDR1 SGHRS and CDR2 YFSETQ. Unmatched junction bases numbered 7, after V lost 7 bases and J lost 1 base. CDR3 length: 14 amino acids. CDR3 DNA sequence: TGCGCCAGCGGGAGGGACCTTCTCCAAGAGACCCAGTACTTC. This gives the protein CASGRDLLQETQYF.

This clone was detected a few times. V is TRBV4-2 and J is TRBJ2-2; D ambiguous. V lost 0 bases, J lost 4 bases, and 9 bases lay in between. Germline V gene lookup returns CDR1 LGHNA and CDR2 YNFKEQ. The CDR3 loop spans 15 amino acids. The CDR3 here is CASSQENLRTGELFF. As DNA, the CDR3 is TGTGCCAGCAGCCAAGAAAATCTGCGCACCGGGGAGCTGTTTTTT.

The CDR3 protein is CASTLRNSNQPQHF. The CDR3 region has the DNA TGTGCCAGCACCTTGCGTAACAGCAATCAGCCCCAGCATTTT. The gene calls are TRBV7-7 and TRBJ1-5; no clear D gene. Germline lookup yields CDR1 SSHAT and CDR2 FNYEAQ (reference sequence). With 7 bases removed from V and 1 base from J, the gap between germline ends came to 11 bases. CDR3 size: 14 residues.

V and J are TRBV6-5 and TRBJ2-7, with a weak D call TRBD2 (6 bases). Trimming pared 2 bases from V and 4 bases from J, leaving 15 bases between. Germline CDR1 MNHEY, CDR2 SVGAGI. CDR3 length: 15 residues. CDR3 nucleotides: TGTGCCAGCAGTTACGAAGCGGAGGGTGGGTACGAGCAGTACTTC. The encoded protein is CASSYEAEGGYEQYF.

This sequence joins TRBV7-9 and TRBJ2-2; TRBD1 aligns across 8 bases. The CDR3 totals 14 residues. V shed 5 bases and J 5 bases; nucleotides not matched to a gene: 4. Per germline, CDR1 SEHNR and CDR2 FQNEAQ (reference sequence). The CDR3 loop is CASSQQGGTGELFF. CDR3 bases: TGTGCCAGCAGCCAACAGGGGGGAACCGGGGAGCTGTTTTTT.

The chain links TRBV9 to TRBJ1-1, with D tentatively TRBD1 (6 bases). CDR1 is SGDLS and CDR2 is YYNGEE in the germline V gene. Trimming pared 0 bases from V and 0 bases from J, leaving 15 bases between. This CDR3 comprises 17 residues. The CDR3 region has the DNA TGTGCCAGCAGCGTAGACGCTGGACAGACAATGAACACTGAAGCTTTCTTT. Encoded protein: CASSVDAGQTMNTEAFF.